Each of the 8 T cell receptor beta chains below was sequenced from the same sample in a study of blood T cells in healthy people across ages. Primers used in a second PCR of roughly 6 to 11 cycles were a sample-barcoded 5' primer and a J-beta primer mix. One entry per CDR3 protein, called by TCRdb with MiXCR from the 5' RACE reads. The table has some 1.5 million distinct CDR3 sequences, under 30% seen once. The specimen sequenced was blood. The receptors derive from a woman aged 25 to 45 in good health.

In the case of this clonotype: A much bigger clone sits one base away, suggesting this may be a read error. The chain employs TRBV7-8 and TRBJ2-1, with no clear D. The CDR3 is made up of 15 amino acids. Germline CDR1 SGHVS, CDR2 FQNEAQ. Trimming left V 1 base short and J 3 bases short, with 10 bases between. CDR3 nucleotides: TGTGCCAGCAGCTTAGAAGCGCCCTTCTACAATGAGCAGTTCTTC. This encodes CASSLEAPFYNEQFF.

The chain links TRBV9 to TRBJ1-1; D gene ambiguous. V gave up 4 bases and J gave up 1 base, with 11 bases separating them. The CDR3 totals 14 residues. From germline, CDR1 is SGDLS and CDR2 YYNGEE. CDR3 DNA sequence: TGTGCCAGCAGCCCTTATCCAGAGAACACTGAAGCTTTCTTT. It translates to CASSPYPENTEAFF.

The chain's CDR3 is CASTPGSYAGGRSSYNEQFF. As DNA, the CDR3 is TGTGCCAGCACCCCGGGGTCTTATGCGGGGGGGAGAAGCTCCTACAATGAGCAGTTCTTC. This chain joins TRBV12-3 or TRBV12-4 and TRBJ2-1; 9 bases are a match to TRBD2. CDR3 length: 20 amino acids. V dropped 7 bases and J dropped 0; count of bases not matched to a gene: 19.

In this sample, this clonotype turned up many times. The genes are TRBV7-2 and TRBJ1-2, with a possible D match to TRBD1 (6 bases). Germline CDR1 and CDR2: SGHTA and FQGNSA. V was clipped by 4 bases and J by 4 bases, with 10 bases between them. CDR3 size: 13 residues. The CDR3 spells CASSSDRLYGYTF. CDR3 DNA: TGTGCCAGCAGCTCTGACAGGCTCTATGGCTACACCTTC. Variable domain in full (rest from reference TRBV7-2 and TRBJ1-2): GAGVSQSPSNKVTEKGKDVELRCDPISGHTALYWYRQSLGQGLEFLIYFQGNSAPDKSGLPSDRFSAERTGGSVSTLTIQRTQQEDSAVYLCASSSDRLYGYTFGSGTRLTVV.

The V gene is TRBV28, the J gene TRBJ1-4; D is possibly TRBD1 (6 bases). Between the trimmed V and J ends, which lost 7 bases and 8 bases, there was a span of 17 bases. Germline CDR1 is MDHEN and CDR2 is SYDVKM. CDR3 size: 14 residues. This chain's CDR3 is CASNLGQFHEKLFF. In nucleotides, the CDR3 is TGTGCCAGCAACCTCGGACAGTTTCACGAAAAACTGTTTTTT.

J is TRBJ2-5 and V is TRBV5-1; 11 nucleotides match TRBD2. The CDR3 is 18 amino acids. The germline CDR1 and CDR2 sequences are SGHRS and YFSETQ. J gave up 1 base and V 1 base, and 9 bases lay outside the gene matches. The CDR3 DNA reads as TGCGCCAGCAGCTTGCACCTAGCGGGGGGCTATACCCAAGAGACCCAGTACTTC. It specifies CASSLHLAGGYTQETQYF. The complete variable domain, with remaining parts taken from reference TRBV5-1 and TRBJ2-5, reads KAGVTQTPRYLIKTRGQQVTLSCSPISGHRSVSWYQQTPGQGLQFLFEYFSETQRNKGNFPGRFSGRQFSNSRSEMNVSTLELGDSALYLCASSLHLAGGYTQETQYFGPGTRLLVL.

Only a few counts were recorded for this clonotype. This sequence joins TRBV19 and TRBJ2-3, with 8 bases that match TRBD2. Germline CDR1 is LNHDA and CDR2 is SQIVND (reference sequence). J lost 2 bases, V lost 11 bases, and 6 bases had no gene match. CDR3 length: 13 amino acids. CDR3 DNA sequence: TGTGCCCTCCGGGAGGGGAACACAGATACGCAGTATTTT. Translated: CALREGNTDTQYF.

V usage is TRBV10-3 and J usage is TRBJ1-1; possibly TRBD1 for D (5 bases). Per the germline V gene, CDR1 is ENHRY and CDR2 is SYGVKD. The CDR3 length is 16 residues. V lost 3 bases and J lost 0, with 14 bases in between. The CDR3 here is CAISESGLEMNTEAFF. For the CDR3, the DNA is TGTGCCATCAGTGAATCGGGGCTTGAAATGAACACTGAAGCTTTCTTT.